This T cell receptor (beta chain) derives from a study of regulatory T cells in long-lasting Graves disease. This clonotype was seen at least ten times. As for time point: newly diagnosed GD, antithyroid drugs for less than 3 months. PBMCs were the source of the RNA used for TCR sequencing. CDR3 regions were amplified by Arm-PCR using iRepertoire HTBI primers to build TCR beta libraries. Using its own MiXCR run on the multiplex PCR reads, TCRdb lists one record per CDR3 protein. The profile covers under 450,000 distinct CDR3 sequences, with 15% to 20% appearing a single time and around 20% taken by the ten largest. The ends were cut back, 6 bases at V and 6 bases at J, with 13 bases in the middle. The germline V gene has CDR1 KGHDR and CDR2 SFDVKD. The CDR3 runs to 13 residues. The same data also contributed to another study, on T cells in Graves' hyperthyroidism and ophthalmopathy. From that report: The HTBI primer set was used in a first-round RT-PCR of the TCR CDR3.

The sequences come from peripheral blood mononuclear cells (PBMCs), collected at new diagnosis, from a patient treated with antithyroid drugs. The TCR sequence derives from a woman aged 18-29 years with Graves disease. The chain recombines TRBV24-1 with TRBJ2-5; TRBD2 might be the D (6 bases). The CDR3 sequence is CATSLAGRKTQYF. In nucleotides, the CDR3 is TGTGCCACCAGTTTGGCAGGGAGGAAGACCCAGTACTTC.